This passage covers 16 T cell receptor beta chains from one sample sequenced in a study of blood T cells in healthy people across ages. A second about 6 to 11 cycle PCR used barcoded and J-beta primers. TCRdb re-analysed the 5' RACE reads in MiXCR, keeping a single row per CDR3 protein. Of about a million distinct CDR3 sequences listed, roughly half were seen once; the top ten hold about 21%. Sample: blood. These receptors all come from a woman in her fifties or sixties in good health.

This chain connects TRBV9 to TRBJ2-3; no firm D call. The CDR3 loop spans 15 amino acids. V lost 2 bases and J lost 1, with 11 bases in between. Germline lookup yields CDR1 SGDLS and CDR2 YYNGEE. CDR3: CASSVRIKGTDTQYF. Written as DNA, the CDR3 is TGTGCCAGCAGCGTGAGAATTAAAGGCACAGATACGCAGTATTTT.

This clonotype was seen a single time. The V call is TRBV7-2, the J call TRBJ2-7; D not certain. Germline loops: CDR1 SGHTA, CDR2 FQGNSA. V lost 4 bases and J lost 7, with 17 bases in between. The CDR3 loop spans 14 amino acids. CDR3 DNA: TGTGCCAGCAGCTCCCGGGTCGCCTACAATGAGCAGTACTTC. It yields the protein CASSSRVAYNEQYF.

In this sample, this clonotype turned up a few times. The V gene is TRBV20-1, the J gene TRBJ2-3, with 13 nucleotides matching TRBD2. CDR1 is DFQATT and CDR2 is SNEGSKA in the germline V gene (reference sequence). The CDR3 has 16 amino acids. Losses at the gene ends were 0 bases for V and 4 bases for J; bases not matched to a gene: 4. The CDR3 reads CSAREGLAGPADTQYF. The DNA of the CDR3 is TGCAGTGCTAGAGAGGGACTAGCGGGACCCGCAGATACGCAGTATTTT.

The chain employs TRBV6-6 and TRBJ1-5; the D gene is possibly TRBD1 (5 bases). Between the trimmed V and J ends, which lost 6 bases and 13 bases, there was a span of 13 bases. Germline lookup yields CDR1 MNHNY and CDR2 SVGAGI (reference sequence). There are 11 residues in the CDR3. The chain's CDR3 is CASSQGPGQHF. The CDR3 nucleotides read TGTGCCAGCAGCCAGGGCCCCGGTCAGCATTTT.

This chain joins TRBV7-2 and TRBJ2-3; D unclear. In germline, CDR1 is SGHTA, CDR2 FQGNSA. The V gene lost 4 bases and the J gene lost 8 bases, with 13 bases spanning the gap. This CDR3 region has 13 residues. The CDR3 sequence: CASSSYFTGTQYF. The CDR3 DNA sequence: TGTGCCAGCAGCTCTTACTTTACGGGTACGCAGTATTTT.

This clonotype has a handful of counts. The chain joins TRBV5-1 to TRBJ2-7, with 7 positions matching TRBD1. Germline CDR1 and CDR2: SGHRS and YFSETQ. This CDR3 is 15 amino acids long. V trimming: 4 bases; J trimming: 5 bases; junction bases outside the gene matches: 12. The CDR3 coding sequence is TGCGCCAGCAGCAAGAGGACAGGTCGCAGGAACGAGCAGTACTTC. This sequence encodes CASSKRTGRRNEQYF.

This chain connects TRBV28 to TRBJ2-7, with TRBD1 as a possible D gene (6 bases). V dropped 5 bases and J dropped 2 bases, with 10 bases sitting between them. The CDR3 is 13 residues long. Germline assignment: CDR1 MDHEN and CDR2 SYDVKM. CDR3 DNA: TGTGCCAGCAGTGGAAGGACAGCCTACGAGCAGTACTTC. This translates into CASSGRTAYEQYF.

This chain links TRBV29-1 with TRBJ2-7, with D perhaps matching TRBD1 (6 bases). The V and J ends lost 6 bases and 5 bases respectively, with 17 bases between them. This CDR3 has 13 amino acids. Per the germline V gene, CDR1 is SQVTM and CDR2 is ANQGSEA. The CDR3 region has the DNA TGCAGCGTGGGACACAGCCACCTCCACGAGCAGTACTTC. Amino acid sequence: CSVGHSHLHEQYF.

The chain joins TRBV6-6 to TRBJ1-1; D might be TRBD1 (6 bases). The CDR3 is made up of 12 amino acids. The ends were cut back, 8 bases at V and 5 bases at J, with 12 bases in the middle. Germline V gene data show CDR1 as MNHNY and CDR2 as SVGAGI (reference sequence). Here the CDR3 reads CASGVGGTEAFF. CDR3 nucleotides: TGTGCCAGCGGCGTAGGGGGGACTGAAGCTTTCTTT.

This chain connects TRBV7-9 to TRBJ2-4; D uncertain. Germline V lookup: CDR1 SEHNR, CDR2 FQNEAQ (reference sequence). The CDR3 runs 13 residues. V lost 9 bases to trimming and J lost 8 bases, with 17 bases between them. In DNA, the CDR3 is TGTGCCAGTTTAGCCTCTCAGTGGGACATTCAGTACTTC. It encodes CASLASQWDIQYF.

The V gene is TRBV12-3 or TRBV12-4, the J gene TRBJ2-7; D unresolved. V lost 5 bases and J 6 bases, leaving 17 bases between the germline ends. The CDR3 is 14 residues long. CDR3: CASSLSPNRGEQYF. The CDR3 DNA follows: TGTGCCAGCAGTCTATCACCTAACCGCGGCGAGCAGTACTTC.

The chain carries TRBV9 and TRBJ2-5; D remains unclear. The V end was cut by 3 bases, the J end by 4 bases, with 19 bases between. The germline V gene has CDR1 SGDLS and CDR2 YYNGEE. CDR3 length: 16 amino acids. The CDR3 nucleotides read TGTGCCAGCAGCGCCTACCCTTCAGCCGCTGGAGAGACCCAGTACTTC. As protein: CASSAYPSAAGETQYF.

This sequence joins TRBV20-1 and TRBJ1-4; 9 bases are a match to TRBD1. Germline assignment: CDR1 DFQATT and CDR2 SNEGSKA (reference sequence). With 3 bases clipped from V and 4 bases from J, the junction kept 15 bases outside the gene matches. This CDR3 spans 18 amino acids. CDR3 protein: CSARPRDRVFLVNEKLFF. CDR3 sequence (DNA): TGCAGTGCTAGGCCCCGGGACAGGGTTTTTTTGGTTAATGAAAAACTGTTTTTT.

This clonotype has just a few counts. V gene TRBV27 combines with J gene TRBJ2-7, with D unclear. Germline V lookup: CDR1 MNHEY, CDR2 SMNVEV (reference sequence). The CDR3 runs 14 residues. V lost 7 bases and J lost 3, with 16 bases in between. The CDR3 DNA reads TGTGCCAGCATCCTCAACAACCAAAACTACGAGCAGTACTTC. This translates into CASILNNQNYEQYF.

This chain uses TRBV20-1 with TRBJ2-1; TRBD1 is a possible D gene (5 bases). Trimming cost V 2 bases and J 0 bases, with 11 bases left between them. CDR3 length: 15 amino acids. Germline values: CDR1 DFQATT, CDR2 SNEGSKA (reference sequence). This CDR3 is CSARLGASSYNEQFF. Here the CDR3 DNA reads TGCAGTGCTAGACTAGGGGCGAGCTCCTACAATGAGCAGTTCTTC.

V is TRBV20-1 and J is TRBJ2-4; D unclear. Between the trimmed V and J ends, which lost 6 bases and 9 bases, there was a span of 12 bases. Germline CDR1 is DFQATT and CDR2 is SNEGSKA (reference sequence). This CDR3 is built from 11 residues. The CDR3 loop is CSAPTGTIQYF. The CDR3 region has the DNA TGCAGTGCCCCAACCGGTACCATTCAGTACTTC.